This T cell receptor beta chain was documented in a study of T cell repertoires in cytomegalovirus infection. This clonotype has more than one count but fewer than ten. The V gene end was trimmed by 7 bases and the J gene end by 9 bases; junction bases not matched to a gene: 9. The germline V gene has CDR1 SNHLY and CDR2 FYNNEI. CDR3 length: 14 amino acids. TCRdb fed the reads into MiXCR, producing one record per CDR3 protein. The sample has around 450,000 distinct CDR3 sequences; around 11% are singletons. The sample comprised PBMCs. This chain links TRBV2 with TRBJ2-4; 10 bases match TRBD1. This TCR derives from a human donor in good health (CMV status not recorded). Some clones in this sample may be carry-over from other donors' samples. The CDR3 loop reads CASTSTGGAGIQYF. The DNA of the CDR3 is TGTGCCAGCACCTCGACAGGGGGCGCGGGCATTCAGTACTTC. Combining the CDR3 with reference TRBV2 and TRBJ2-4 gives the whole variable domain EPEVTQTPSHQVTQMGQEVILRCVPISNHLYFYWYRQILGQKVEFLVSFYNNEISEKSEIFDDQFSVERPDGSNFTLKIRSTKLEDSAMYFCASTSTGGAGIQYFGAGTRLSVL.